One and the same sample provided the 21 T cell receptor beta chains below, sequenced in a study of shared clonotypes between healthy human individuals. Repertoires were generated with immunoSEQ multiplex PCR, while TCRdb's copy carries only in-frame clones and drops some. In the table there are a few million clones, approximately 90% of which are singletons. The sequencing input was naive CD4+ T cells sorted from blood. Subset denoted: CD45RA+ positively selected. These receptors originate from a man younger than 35 in good health.

Comments on this clone: Other DNA variants within this sample encode the same CDR3. V usage is TRBV6-1 and J usage is TRBJ1-1, with 8 bases aligning to TRBD1. CDR3 length: 14 amino acids. V lost 5 bases to trimming and J lost 3 bases; unmatched junction nucleotides: 5. The germline V gene encodes CDR1 MNHNS and CDR2 SASEGT. The CDR3 DNA reads as TGTGCCAGCAGTTGGACAGGGACGTACACTGAAGCTTTCTTT. It yields the protein CASSWTGTYTEAFF.

The V call is TRBV4-3, the J call TRBJ2-1; a possible D gene is TRBD2 (6 bases). Germline CDR1 reads LGHNA; CDR2 reads YSLEER. Trimming removed 4 bases from V and 4 bases from J, with 11 bases in between. This CDR3 comprises 14 residues. This CDR3 reads CASSPGDTYNEQFF. The CDR3, as DNA: TGCGCCAGCAGCCCGGGGGATACTTACAATGAGCAGTTCTTC.

The chain carries TRBV9 and TRBJ1-3; 8 nucleotides align to TRBD1. Germline lookup yields CDR1 SGDLS and CDR2 YYNGEE. With 4 bases clipped from V and 0 bases from J, the junction kept 12 bases outside the gene matches. CDR3 length: 18 residues. The CDR3 DNA is TGTGCCAGCAGCCCGGCCGGACAGGGCGTTACCTCTGGAAACACCATATATTTT. It specifies CASSPAGQGVTSGNTIYF. Supplemented by reference TRBV9 and TRBJ1-3, the full variable domain reads DSGVTQTPKHLITATGQRVTLRCSPRSGDLSVYWYQQSLDQGLQFLIQYYNGEERAKGNILERFSAQQFPDLHSELNLSSLELGDSALYFCASSPAGQGVTSGNTIYFGEGSWLTVV.

With respect to this clone: This sample also contains other DNA sequences that code for the same CDR3. The genes are TRBV27 and TRBJ2-3; D remains unclear. V shed 3 bases and J shed 5 bases, with 3 bases lying between them. The CDR3 runs 11 residues. Per germline, CDR1 MNHEY and CDR2 SMNVEV (reference sequence). CDR3 nucleotides: TGTGCCAGCAGTTTGAGAGATACGCAGTATTTT. Translation: CASSLRDTQYF.

CDR3 sequence reads: CASEDRLYEQYF. Here the CDR3 DNA reads TGCGCCAGCGAGGACAGGCTCTACGAGCAGTACTTC. The chain couples TRBV23-1 to TRBJ2-7; TRBD1 matches 7 bases. TRBV23-1 is reported as an ORF; its role is uncertain. The CDR3 sequence is 12 residues long. Trimming at V came to 8 bases and at J to 3 bases, leaving 4 bases not matched to a gene.

The rearrangement links TRBV2 to TRBJ1-1; D might be TRBD1 (6 bases). With 8 bases removed from V and 0 bases from J, the gap between germline ends came to 13 bases. CDR3 length: 14 amino acids. CDR1 SNHLY and CDR2 FYNNEI come from the germline V gene. CDR3 amino acids: CASGWGQMNTEAFF. The CDR3 nucleotides are TGTGCCAGCGGGTGGGGGCAGATGAACACTGAAGCTTTCTTT.

On this clone: This same CDR3 is encoded by further DNA sequences in the sample. This chain joins TRBV30 and TRBJ2-2; possibly TRBD1 for D (5 bases). This CDR3 has 14 residues. V was clipped by 0 bases and J by 5 bases, with 10 bases between them. Looked up from germline, CDR1 is GTSNPN and CDR2 is SVGIG (reference sequence). CDR3 coding DNA: TGTGCCTGGAGTGTACGGCAGGGAACCGGGGAGCTGTTTTTT. Translated: CAWSVRQGTGELFF.

The chain joins TRBV28 to TRBJ2-2, with D possibly matching TRBD2 (6 bases). The V and J ends lost 8 bases and 1 base respectively, with 11 bases between them. Germline CDR1 reads MDHEN; CDR2 reads SYDVKM. This CDR3 spans 14 amino acids. The CDR3 bases are TGTGCCAGCGGATTCGGGGGGAACACCGGGGAGCTGTTTTTT. Translation gives CASGFGGNTGELFF.

The chain has TRBV18 and TRBJ2-1; D ambiguous. Per germline, CDR1 KGHSH and CDR2 LQKENI. Between the trimmed V and J ends, which lost 3 bases and 6 bases, there was a span of 12 bases. The CDR3 spans 14 residues. The CDR3 loop reads CASSPPGPSNEQFF. The CDR3 DNA reads as TGTGCCAGCTCACCGCCCGGGCCCTCCAATGAGCAGTTCTTC.

The chain links TRBV28 to TRBJ2-7; TRBD1 might be the D (7 bases). Trimming cost V 6 bases and J 0 bases, with 15 bases left between them. CDR1 MDHEN and CDR2 SYDVKM come from the germline V gene. This CDR3 is 15 amino acids long. DNA for the CDR3: TGTGCCAGCAGCCTCGGCGGGACAGCCTCCTACGAGCAGTACTTC. It is translated as CASSLGGTASYEQYF. Drawing the rest from reference TRBV28 and TRBJ2-7, the complete variable domain is DVKVTQSSRYLVKRTGEKVFLECVQDMDHENMFWYRQDPGLGLRLIYFSYDVKMKEKGDIPEGYSVSREKKERFSLILESASTNQTSMYLCASSLGGTASYEQYFGPGTRLTVT.

The chain has TRBV28 and TRBJ1-4; TRBD1 is a possible D gene (6 bases). The CDR3 is made up of 16 amino acids. Germline V gene data show CDR1 as MDHEN and CDR2 as SYDVKM. Trimming cost V 5 bases and J 7 bases, with 20 bases left between them. The CDR3 here is CASSPTGLGGREKLFF. DNA for the CDR3: TGTGCCAGCAGTCCTACAGGGCTCGGGGGACGTGAAAAACTGTTTTTT.

This sequence joins TRBV2 and TRBJ1-1; D may be TRBD1 (6 bases). V shed 7 bases and J shed 1 base, with 19 bases lying between them. Germline V gives CDR1 SNHLY, CDR2 FYNNEI. The CDR3 totals 16 residues. CDR3 loop: CASIPGGAEPNTEAFF. CDR3 sequence (DNA): TGTGCCAGCATCCCGGGGGGGGCCGAGCCGAACACTGAAGCTTTCTTT.

This rearrangement joins TRBV5-1 to TRBJ2-3; D call uncertain. Trimming pared 4 bases from V and 6 bases from J, leaving 15 bases between. The CDR3 has 14 amino acids. The germline CDR1 and CDR2 sequences are SGHRS and YFSETQ. The CDR3 spells CASSLSGFSDTQYF. CDR3 DNA: TGCGCCAGCAGCCTGTCCGGTTTTTCCGATACGCAGTATTTT. Combining the CDR3 with reference TRBV5-1 and TRBJ2-3 gives the whole variable domain KAGVTQTPRYLIKTRGQQVTLSCSPISGHRSVSWYQQTPGQGLQFLFEYFSETQRNKGNFPGRFSGRQFSNSRSEMNVSTLELGDSALYLCASSLSGFSDTQYFGPGTRLTVL.

This clone was seen only once. V gene TRBV30 combines with J gene TRBJ2-1, with TRBD2 matching 13 bases. After removal of 3 bases from V and 12 bases from J, the junction contained 11 bases not matched to a gene. The CDR3 is made up of 15 amino acids. In germline, CDR1 is GTSNPN, CDR2 SVGIG (reference sequence). CDR3 amino acids: CAWSRPGLAGFVQFF. CDR3 bases: TGTGCCTGGAGCCGACCGGGACTAGCGGGGTTTGTGCAGTTCTTC. Looking up the rest from reference TRBV30 and TRBJ2-1 gives the full variable domain: SQTIHQWPATLVQPVGSPLSLECTVEGTSNPNLYWYRQAAGRGLQLLFYSVGIGQISSEVPQNLSASRPQDRQFILSSKKLLLSDSGFYLCAWSRPGLAGFVQFFGPGTRLTVL.

With respect to this clone: In the same sample, other DNA sequences code for this CDR3. The chain combines TRBV9 with TRBJ2-1; D not certain. Deletions cut 2 bases from V and 0 bases from J, with 6 bases between. Germline V gives CDR1 SGDLS, CDR2 YYNGEE. The CDR3 has 14 amino acids. CDR3 region: CASSVRSSYNEQFF. The DNA for the CDR3 is TGTGCCAGCAGCGTCCGATCCTCCTACAATGAGCAGTTCTTC.

This rearrangement joins TRBV5-1 to TRBJ2-1; TRBD2 aligns across 10 bases. Germline V gene sequence: CDR1 SGHRS, CDR2 YFSETQ. The CDR3 has 15 residues. J lost 5 bases, V lost 4 bases, and 6 bases had no gene match. CDR3 protein: CASSILAGVDNEQFF. The DNA of the CDR3 is TGCGCCAGCAGCATTCTAGCGGGGGTCGACAATGAGCAGTTCTTC. The complete variable domain, with remaining parts taken from reference TRBV5-1 and TRBJ2-1, reads KAGVTQTPRYLIKTRGQQVTLSCSPISGHRSVSWYQQTPGQGLQFLFEYFSETQRNKGNFPGRFSGRQFSNSRSEMNVSTLELGDSALYLCASSILAGVDNEQFFGPGTRLTVL.

The rearrangement joins TRBV5-4 to TRBJ1-2, with 7 bases matching TRBD1. V shed 5 bases and J 3 bases; nucleotides not matched to a gene: 10. There are 15 residues in the CDR3. The V gene's germline CDR1 is SGHNT and CDR2 YYREEE (reference sequence). The CDR3 spells CASSSLAGTDYGYTF. The CDR3 coding sequence is TGTGCCAGCAGTTCCTTGGCCGGGACAGACTATGGCTACACCTTC.

This clone was seen only once. The V gene is TRBV5-1, the J gene TRBJ2-5; D is uncertain. Germline-derived CDR1 and CDR2 are SGHRS and YFSETQ. V lost 0 bases, J lost 2 bases, and 11 bases lay in between. The CDR3 length is 15 residues. CDR3: CASSLAPQQQETQYF. CDR3 in DNA: TGCGCCAGCAGCTTGGCCCCACAGCAGCAAGAGACCCAGTACTTC.

The rearrangement links TRBV6-5 to TRBJ1-2, with TRBD1 as a possible D gene (5 bases). V was cut by 0 bases and J by 5 bases, with 16 bases left in between. This CDR3 region has 16 residues. Per germline, CDR1 MNHEY and CDR2 SVGAGI. Here the CDR3 reads CASSYSGGSVGYGYTF. DNA of the CDR3: TGTGCCAGCAGTTACTCGGGGGGGTCGGTGGGATATGGCTACACCTTC.

The chain employs TRBV23-1 and TRBJ2-4; D tentatively fits TRBD1 or TRBD2 (5 bases each). TRBV23-1 is identified as an open reading frame with a role that is uncertain. Trimming left V 6 bases short and J 2 bases short, with 11 bases between. The CDR3 has 14 amino acids. The CDR3, as DNA: TGCGCCAGCAGCCCTGGGGGTCCCAAAAACATTCAGTACTTC. Translation gives CASSPGGPKNIQYF.

Worth noting for this clone: Other DNA sequences of this sample code for an identical CDR3. The chain links TRBV4-1 to TRBJ2-2; D gene uncertain. The CDR3 has 13 residues. Looked up from germline, CDR1 is MGHRA and CDR2 is YSYEKL. V lost 1 base and J 4 bases, leaving 4 bases between the germline ends. CDR3 sequence: CASSQGFTGELFF. CDR3 DNA sequence: TGCGCCAGCAGCCAAGGCTTCACCGGGGAGCTGTTTTTT.